This T cell receptor (beta chain) was found in a study of Graves' ophthalmopathy and Graves' hyperthyroidism. Study conclusions and caveats: Also, most clonotypes expanded in the thyroid above 0.001 frequency appeared in blood. Separation of ophthalmopathy from stable hyperthyroidism was achieved by a 13-signature model, at approximately 88% sensitivity and about 81% specificity.

This clonotype was counted at least ten times. Its target is not known. Germline V gene lookup returns CDR1 MRHNA and CDR2 SNTAGT. The CDR3 covers 16 residues. The PBMCs used were ones drawn from approximately 10 ml of fresh peripheral blood. Amplification targeted the TCR beta CDR3 regions, with RNA transcripts as the source material. The authors performed first-round RT-PCR with HTBI primers and then a second-round multiplex PCR. TCRdb analysed the multiplex PCR reads with MiXCR anew, one entry per CDR3 protein. Among hundreds of thousands of distinct CDR3 sequences, about a fifth were seen once, and the ten largest hold approximately 7%.

The source material was peripheral blood. The receptor's source is a woman aged 18-29 years with stable Graves' hyperthyroidism. Some clones in this sample may be carry-over from other donors' samples. The J gene is TRBJ2-7, the V gene TRBV6-4, with D possibly being TRBD1 or TRBD2 (5 bases each). CDR3 nucleotides: TGTGCGAGCCAATGTCGGGCAATAACCGAGGGGTACGAGCAGTACTTC. Translation gives CASQCRAITEGYEQYF.